A single sample is the source of the 6 T cell receptor beta chains below, sequenced in a study of beta chain features in type 1 diabetes. All of the isolated RNA was reverse transcribed, so expressed TCRB transcripts were sequenced. Sequencing used immunoSEQ multiplex PCR; TCRdb keeps in-frame clones, though not all of them. This table has 850,000 to 900,000 clones, under 20% appearing once. Material for sequencing was naive CD4+ T cells from blood. The receptors stem from a woman younger than 30 in good health.

The gene calls are TRBV25-1 and TRBJ2-3; no clear D. CDR1 and CDR2 (germline): MGHDK, SYGVNS. V was cut by 5 bases and J by 8 bases, with 11 bases left in between. The CDR3 runs 12 residues. The DNA for the CDR3 is TGTGCCAGCAGTAATACTGTGGGTACGCAGTATTTT. Amino acid sequence: CASSNTVGTQYF.

The chain is built from TRBV29-1 and TRBJ1-3, with D possibly being TRBD1 (6 bases). The CDR3 length is 12 residues. Trimming took off 5 bases at V and 2 bases at J, with 7 bases between the two ends. Germline loops: CDR1 SQVTM, CDR2 ANQGSEA. This chain's CDR3 is CSVTGTGNTIYF. In DNA, the CDR3 is TGCAGCGTTACAGGGACTGGAAACACCATATATTTT.

The chain joins TRBV28 to TRBJ2-3, with a weak D call TRBD2 (6 bases). Trimming left V 3 bases short and J 1 base short, with 14 bases between. Germline lookup yields CDR1 MDHEN and CDR2 SYDVKM. This CDR3 spans 16 amino acids. The CDR3 loop reads CASSFFQRAGTDTQYF. CDR3 coding DNA: TGTGCCAGCAGTTTTTTTCAGCGGGCGGGCACAGATACGCAGTATTTT. Full variable domain (remainder filled in from reference TRBV28 and TRBJ2-3): DVKVTQSSRYLVKRTGEKVFLECVQDMDHENMFWYRQDPGLGLRLIYFSYDVKMKEKGDIPEGYSVSREKKERFSLILESASTNQTSMYLCASSFFQRAGTDTQYFGPGTRLTVL.

This clone was recorded a few times. This sequence joins TRBV7-3 and TRBJ2-2; D gene ambiguous. The V end lost 1 base, the J end lost 0 bases, and 9 bases lay between the germline ends. The CDR3 sequence is 16 residues long. The V gene's germline CDR1 is SGHTA and CDR2 FQGTGA. The CDR3 DNA reads TGTGCCAGCAGCTTAAATGGAAGAACGAACACCGGGGAGCTGTTTTTT. This encodes CASSLNGRTNTGELFF.

This clone has just a few counts. The CDR3 DNA follows: TGTGCCAGCTCACCCAGACAGGCGAACACTGAAGCTTTCTTT. Its protein is CASSPRQANTEAFF. The chain is built from TRBV18 and TRBJ1-1, with D possibly being TRBD1 (6 bases). Trimming took off 3 bases at V and 1 base at J, with 9 bases between the two ends. Germline V gives CDR1 KGHSH, CDR2 LQKENI. The CDR3 contains 14 residues.

In this sample, this clone turned up a few times. The chain links TRBV5-6 to TRBJ2-5; 11 bases are shared with TRBD2. The CDR3 runs 16 residues. J was trimmed by 1 base and V by 1 base; bases with no gene match: 3. Germline assignment: CDR1 SGHDT and CDR2 YYEEEE. The CDR3 spells CASSLRLAGSQETQYF. DNA of the CDR3: TGTGCCAGCAGCTTGCGACTAGCGGGATCCCAAGAGACCCAGTACTTC.